This entry lists 8 T cell receptor beta chains sequenced from one sample in a study of early T cells in non-severe SARS-CoV-2 infection (dated by TCRdb to about 2021). Library preparation used 5' RACE. These reads were obtained on a NextSeq 500. TCRdb redid the processing of the public reads, applying fastp at Q25 and MiXCR, and retained in-frame beta chains. All rows with the same CDR3 protein become a single entry with the most common DNA and genes. Here the sample has 62,000 or so distinct CDR3 sequences; 8.8% occur a single time. About an eighth of the sample rests with the top ten. The specimen comprised whole blood, sampled at baseline. These TCRs come from an adult who was a healthcare worker with PCR-confirmed SARS-CoV-2 infection or an uninfected control (not recorded which).

This clonotype was counted many times. This chain uses TRBV5-1 with TRBJ2-7; TRBD1 matches at 8 bases. V lost 1 base, J lost 3 bases, and 6 bases stayed unmatched. Per the germline V gene, CDR1 is SGHRS and CDR2 is YFSETQ. CDR3 size: 15 residues. This CDR3 is CASSLSQGAIYEQYF. CDR3 DNA: TGCGCCAGCAGCTTGAGCCAGGGGGCTATCTACGAGCAGTACTTC.

The chain joins TRBV7-3 to TRBJ1-2; D is unclear. The CDR3 is made up of 13 amino acids. The V gene lost 1 base and the J gene lost 6 bases, with 9 bases spanning the gap. Per germline, CDR1 SGHTA and CDR2 FQGTGA. The CDR3 DNA sequence: TGTGCCAGCAGCTTAATCGCGGAGAATGGCTACACCTTC. It codes for CASSLIAENGYTF.

The V gene is TRBV5-4, the J gene TRBJ1-4; 10 bases match TRBD1. The CDR3 contains 16 residues. V dropped 1 base and J dropped 5; count of bases not matched to a gene: 5. Germline-derived CDR1 and CDR2 are SGHNT and YYREEE (reference sequence). The CDR3 spells CASSLPRGQGNEKLFF. The CDR3 nucleotides are TGTGCCAGCAGCTTGCCGAGGGGACAGGGGAATGAAAAACTGTTTTTT.

This clonotype was recorded many times. The J gene is TRBJ2-5, the V gene TRBV5-4; no firm D call. This CDR3 is built from 14 residues. Germline V lookup: CDR1 SGHNT, CDR2 YYREEE (reference sequence). The ends were cut back, 1 base at V and 2 bases at J, with 9 bases in the middle. CDR3 in DNA: TGTGCCAGCAGCTTGCTGGGTCGGCAAGAGACCCAGTACTTC. Its translation: CASSLLGRQETQYF. The full variable domain, with the rest looked up from reference TRBV5-4 and TRBJ2-5, is ETGVTQSPTHLIKTRGQQVTLRCSSQSGHNTVSWYQQALGQGPQFIFQYYREEENGRGNFPPRFSGLQFPNYSSELNVNALELDDSALYLCASSLLGRQETQYFGPGTRLLVL.

The rearrangement links TRBV2 to TRBJ1-5, with unresolved D. The CDR3 extends over 14 amino acids. Germline V gene lookup returns CDR1 SNHLY and CDR2 FYNNEI. The germline V and J ends were trimmed by 2 bases and 4 bases, with 9 bases remaining between them. In nucleotides, the CDR3 is TGTGCCAGCAGTGAATTGACGGCGAATCAGCCCCAGCATTTT. This encodes CASSELTANQPQHF.

This clonotype was recorded at least ten times. The V and J genes are TRBV5-6 and TRBJ2-7; 10 bases match TRBD2. The V and J ends lost 6 bases and 1 base, in that order; junction bases with no gene match: 7. The CDR3 extends over 15 amino acids. Germline V gene lookup returns CDR1 SGHDT and CDR2 YYEEEE. The CDR3 DNA follows: TGTGCCAGCAAAGGAGCGGGAGGGACGTCCTACGAGCAGTACTTC. It encodes CASKGAGGTSYEQYF.

This clonotype has more than one count but fewer than ten. The rearrangement joins TRBV20-1 to TRBJ1-1; no clear D gene. V gave up 0 bases and J gave up 4 bases, with 9 bases separating them. The CDR3 runs to 13 residues. Germline values: CDR1 DFQATT, CDR2 SNEGSKA (reference sequence). CDR3 in amino acids: CSARDPWGTEAFF. The CDR3 nucleotides read TGCAGTGCTAGAGATCCGTGGGGCACTGAAGCTTTCTTT.

The chain employs TRBV7-2 and TRBJ2-3; a possible D gene is TRBD2 (7 bases). Germline V gives CDR1 SGHTA, CDR2 FQGNSA. This CDR3 is built from 16 residues. The V end lost 6 bases, the J end lost 4 bases, and 20 bases lay between the germline ends. The CDR3 spells CASRSGGRGVPDTQYF. CDR3 nucleotide sequence: TGTGCCAGCAGATCCGGGGGGCGGGGAGTTCCAGATACGCAGTATTTT.